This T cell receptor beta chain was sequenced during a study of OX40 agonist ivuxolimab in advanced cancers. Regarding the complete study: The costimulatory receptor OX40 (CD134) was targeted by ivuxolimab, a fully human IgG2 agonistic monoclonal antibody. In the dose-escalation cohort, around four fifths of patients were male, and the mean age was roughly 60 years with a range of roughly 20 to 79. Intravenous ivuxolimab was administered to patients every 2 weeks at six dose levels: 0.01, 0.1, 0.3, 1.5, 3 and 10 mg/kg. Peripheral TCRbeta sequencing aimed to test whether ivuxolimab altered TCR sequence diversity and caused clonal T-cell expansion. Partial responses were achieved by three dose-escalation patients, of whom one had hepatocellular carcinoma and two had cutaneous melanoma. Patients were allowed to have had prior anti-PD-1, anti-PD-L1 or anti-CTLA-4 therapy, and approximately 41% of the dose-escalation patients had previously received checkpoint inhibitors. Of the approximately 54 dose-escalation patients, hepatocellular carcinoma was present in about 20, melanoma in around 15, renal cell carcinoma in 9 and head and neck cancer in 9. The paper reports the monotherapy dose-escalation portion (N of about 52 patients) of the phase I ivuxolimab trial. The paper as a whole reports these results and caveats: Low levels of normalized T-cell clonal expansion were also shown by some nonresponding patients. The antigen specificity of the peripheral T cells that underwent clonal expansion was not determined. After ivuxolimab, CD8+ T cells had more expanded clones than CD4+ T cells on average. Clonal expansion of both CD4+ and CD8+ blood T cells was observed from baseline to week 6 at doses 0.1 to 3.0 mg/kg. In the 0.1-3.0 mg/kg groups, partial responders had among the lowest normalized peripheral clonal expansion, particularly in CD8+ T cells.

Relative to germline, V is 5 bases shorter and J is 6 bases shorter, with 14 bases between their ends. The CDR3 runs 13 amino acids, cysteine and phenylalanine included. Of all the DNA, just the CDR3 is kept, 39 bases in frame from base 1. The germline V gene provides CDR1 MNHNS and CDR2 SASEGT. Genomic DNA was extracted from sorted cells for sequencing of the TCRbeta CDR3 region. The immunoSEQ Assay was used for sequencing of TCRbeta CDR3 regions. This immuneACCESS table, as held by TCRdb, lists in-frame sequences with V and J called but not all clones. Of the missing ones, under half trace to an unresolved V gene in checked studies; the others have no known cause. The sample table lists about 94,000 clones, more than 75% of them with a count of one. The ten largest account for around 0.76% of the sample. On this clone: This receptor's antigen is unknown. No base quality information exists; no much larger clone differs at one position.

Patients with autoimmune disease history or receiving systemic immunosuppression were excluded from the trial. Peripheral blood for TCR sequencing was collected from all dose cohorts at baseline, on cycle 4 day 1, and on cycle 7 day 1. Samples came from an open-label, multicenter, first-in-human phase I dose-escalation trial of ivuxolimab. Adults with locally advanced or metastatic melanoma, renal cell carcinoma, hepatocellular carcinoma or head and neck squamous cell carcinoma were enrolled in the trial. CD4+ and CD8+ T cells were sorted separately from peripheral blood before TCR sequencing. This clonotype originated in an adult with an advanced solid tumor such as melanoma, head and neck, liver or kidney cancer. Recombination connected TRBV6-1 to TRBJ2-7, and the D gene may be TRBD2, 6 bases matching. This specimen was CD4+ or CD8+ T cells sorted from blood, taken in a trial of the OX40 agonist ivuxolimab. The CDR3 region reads CASSSSAWGEQYF. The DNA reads TGTGCCAGCAGTTCTAGCGCCTGGGGCGAGCAGTACTTC.